This note documents a single T cell receptor beta chain sequence. Its antigen is not known. The data are from a study of T cell responses to AZD1222 COVID-19 vaccine. Overall study: Second-dose timings of about 4 or about 12 weeks were pooled.

CDR3 size: 16 residues. The germline V gene encodes CDR1 SGHAT and CDR2 FQNNGV. The V gene lost 6 bases and the J gene lost 1 base, with 15 bases spanning the gap. The protocol was immunoSEQ multiplex PCR, while the TCRdb copy is restricted to in-frame clones and leaves out a portion. In the table there are 68,000 or so clones, around nine tenths of which are singletons. Study-wide points: The donor cohort was predominantly white British with a female majority, and clonal diversity may have been underestimated.

The receptor was derived from an adult in good health. The chain carries TRBV11-2 and TRBJ2-2, with D maybe TRBD2 (5 bases). The specimen was peripheral blood, collected on day 0 of AZD1222 vaccination. The CDR3 region is CASSLYSGMNTGELFF. The CDR3 nucleotides are TGTGCCAGCAGTTTGTACAGCGGCATGAACACCGGGGAGCTGTTTTTT.